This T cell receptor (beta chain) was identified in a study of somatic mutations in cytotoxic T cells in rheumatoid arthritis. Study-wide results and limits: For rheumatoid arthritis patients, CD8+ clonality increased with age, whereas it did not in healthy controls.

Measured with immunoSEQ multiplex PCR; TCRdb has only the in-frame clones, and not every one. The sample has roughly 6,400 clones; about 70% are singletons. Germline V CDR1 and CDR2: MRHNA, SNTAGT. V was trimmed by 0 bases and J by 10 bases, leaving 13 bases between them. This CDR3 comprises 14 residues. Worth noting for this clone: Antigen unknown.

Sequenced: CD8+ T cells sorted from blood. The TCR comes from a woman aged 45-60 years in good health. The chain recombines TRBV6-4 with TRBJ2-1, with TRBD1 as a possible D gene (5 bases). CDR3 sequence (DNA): TGTGCCAGCAGTGACTCTGGGGCCTATGGAGAGCAGTTCTTC. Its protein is CASSDSGAYGEQFF.